This T cell receptor (beta chain) is drawn from a study of shared clonotypes between healthy human individuals. On the study more broadly: Researchers assigned three CD4 naive, three CD4 memory, two CD8 naive and one CD8 memory plate to each donor.

Naive CD8 isolation took CD45RO-negative cells positively selected for CCR7 and excluded terminally differentiated effector memory CD45RA+ cells. Only Caucasian adults living in Nashville, Tennessee made up the donor group. The CDR3 spans 14 residues. Germline CDR1 is MDHEN and CDR2 is SYDVKM. The V end lost 5 bases, the J end lost 4 bases, and 14 bases lay between the germline ends. TCRdb's copy holds only in-frame clones and misses some; the assay was immunoSEQ multiplex PCR. This table holds some 2,100,000 clones, 93% found once. The rearrangement joins TRBV28 to TRBJ1-2; no reliable D call. The source material was naive CD8+ T cells from PBMCs. The clonotype was recovered from a man aged 18 to 30 in good health. Some clones in this sample may be carry-over from other donors' samples. The CDR3 DNA reads as TGTGCCAGCAGTCCCCGCACTACTGGCTATGGCTACACCTTC. It translates to CASSPRTTGYGYTF.